This section outlines one T cell receptor beta chain sequence together with its context. No antigen is known for it. Base-call qualities are not available, and no considerably larger clone is one nucleotide away. This specimen comes from a study of T cell responses to AZD1222 COVID-19 vaccine (dated by TCRdb to 2020 to 2023). General notes on the study: A total of over 230 trial participants underwent TCR sequencing, of whom 207 received two doses of AZD1222 and some 25 received two doses of the MenACWY control vaccine. Trial participants were enrolled by age into 18-55, 56-69 and 70-plus year subgroups, with about 150, 27 and 61 TCR-sequenced participants respectively.

The V end loses 2 bases and the J end loses 1 base, and a stretch of 8 bases separates them. CDR1 and CDR2 are read off the germline V gene (reference sequence) as MNHEY and SMNVEV. Inclusive of the bounding cysteine and phenylalanine, the CDR3 is 14 residues long. This entry keeps only the CDR3 DNA: 42 bases, framed from base 1. The time point label on this specimen signifies: about 28 days (+/-7) after the second vaccine dose. AZD1222 recipients whose second dose came at about 4 weeks and those whose second dose came at about 12 weeks were combined into one group, since spike-specific TCR depth and breadth did not differ between the two schedules. Samples from vaccinated people were obtained from the UK trials COV001 and COV002, which included a single-blind randomized controlled phase 2/3 trial of AZD1222 (ChAdOx1 nCoV-19) in healthy adults. For TCRbeta chain sequencing, PBMC samples were collected from trial participants at day 0 and at day 28 after the second dose.

Overall study results and their limits: Because no day 14 peak-response samples were available, repertoires were characterized only after the peak T cell response. Nearly half of unique spike-specific TCRs reportedly recognized epitopes outside regions mutated in the B.1.351 and B.1.1.7 variants. Participants were mostly white British, with more females than males. The authors suggested clonal diversity may have been underestimated. A significant rise in spike-specific TCR breadth and depth was observed after two AZD1222 doses relative to day 0 and relative to MenACWY recipients. Conclusions about previously exposed vaccinees are limited, since just 5 to 7 AZD1222 recipients were seropositive for SARS-CoV-2 at baseline. The whole spike protein was spanned by vaccine-associated CD4 TCRs, and dominant responses were seen in regions 160-218 and 743-854. In the small 56-69-year group, the increase in depth fell short of significance, most likely because of low power.

The CDR3 regions of human TCRbeta chains were analyzed by immunosequencing. The paper's data handling went like this. TCRs in the repertoires were matched against a reference library of SARS-CoV-2-specific TCRs that had been generated with the MIRA antigen-specificity platform. Breadth was defined as the fraction of unique TCRs that were SARS-CoV-2-associated, and depth was defined as the fraction of total T cells that were SARS-CoV-2-associated. Using the MIRA data, each spike-specific TCR was mapped to the spike region that the TCR reacts to and placed in a CD4 or CD8 class. Log10-transformed breadth and depth values were compared by one-way ANOVA with Sidak's multiple comparisons tests. TCRdb retrieved this table from immuneACCESS and kept in-frame rearrangements only. Not all clones are present; in checked studies, unresolved V genes account for under half, and no reason is known for the remainder. V and J calls and clone size are those listed in that table; D and trimming were worked out from the DNA. The sample records 120,000 or so clones, roughly 90% of which are singletons. About 2.5% of the sample comes from the top ten.

The receptor was isolated from an adult who received the AZD1222 COVID-19 vaccine. The sequence links TRBV27 to TRBJ1-2; the D gene is not confidently resolved. This specimen consisted of peripheral blood, obtained 28 days after the second AZD1222 dose. The DNA reads TGTGCCAGCAGTTTACAGCCCAGTAACTATGGCTACACCTTC. This codes for CASSLQPSNYGYTF.